The source of this TCR beta chain is a study of monozygotic twins with inflammatory bowel disease. The germline V gene encodes CDR1 SGHVS and CDR2 FNYEAQ. The CDR3 is 15 amino acids. Whole blood supplied total RNA, and T cells were not sorted. Findings and limits, study-wide: Individual T cell subtypes were not distinguishable. Varied immunosuppressive treatments among patients may have increased repertoire variability.

Concerning this clonotype: The antigen is undetermined.

From the 5' RACE reads, TCRdb lists one entry per CDR3 protein and no DNA. Its table lists 120,000 to 150,000 distinct CDR3 sequences. The chain employs TRBV7-6 and TRBJ2-7; as DNA is missing, the TRBD1 call by TCRdb cannot be tested. The TCR originated in a human donor with ulcerative colitis or Crohn's disease, or a healthy co-twin of an affected twin (not recorded which). Sequences were obtained from blood. The CDR3 here is CASSPDRENTYEQYF.